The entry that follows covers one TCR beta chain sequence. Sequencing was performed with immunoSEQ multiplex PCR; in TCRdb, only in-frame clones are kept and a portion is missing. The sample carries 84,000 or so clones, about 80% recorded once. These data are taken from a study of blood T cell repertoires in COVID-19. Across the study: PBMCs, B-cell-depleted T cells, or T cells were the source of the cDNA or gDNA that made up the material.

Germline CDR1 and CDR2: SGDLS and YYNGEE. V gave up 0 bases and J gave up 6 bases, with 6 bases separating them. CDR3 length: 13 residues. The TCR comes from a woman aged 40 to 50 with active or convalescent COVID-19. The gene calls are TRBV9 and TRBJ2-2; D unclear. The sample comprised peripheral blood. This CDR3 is CASSVGSPGELFF. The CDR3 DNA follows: TGTGCCAGCAGCGTAGGGAGCCCCGGGGAGCTGTTTTTT.